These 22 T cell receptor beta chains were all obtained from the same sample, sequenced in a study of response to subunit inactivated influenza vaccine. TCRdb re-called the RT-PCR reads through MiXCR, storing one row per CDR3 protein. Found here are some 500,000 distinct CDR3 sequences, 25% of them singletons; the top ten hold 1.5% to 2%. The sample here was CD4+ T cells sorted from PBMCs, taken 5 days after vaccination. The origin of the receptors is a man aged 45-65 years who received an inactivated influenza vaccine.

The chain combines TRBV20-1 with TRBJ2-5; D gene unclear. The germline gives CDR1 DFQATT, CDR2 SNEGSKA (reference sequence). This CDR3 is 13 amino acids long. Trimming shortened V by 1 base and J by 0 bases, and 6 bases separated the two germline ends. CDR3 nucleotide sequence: TGCAGTGCTAGAGGAGTCTACCAAGAGACCCAGTACTTC. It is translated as CSARGVYQETQYF.

CDR3 loop: CASSSQQGMNQPQHF. The DNA of the CDR3 is TGTGCCAGCAGTTCCCAACAGGGAATGAATCAGCCCCAGCATTTT. V gene TRBV6-5 combines with J gene TRBJ1-5; TRBD1 is a possible D gene (6 bases). The CDR3 is 15 residues long. The germline V gene encodes CDR1 MNHEY and CDR2 SVGAGI. Trimming cost V 4 bases and J 4 bases, with 14 bases left between them.

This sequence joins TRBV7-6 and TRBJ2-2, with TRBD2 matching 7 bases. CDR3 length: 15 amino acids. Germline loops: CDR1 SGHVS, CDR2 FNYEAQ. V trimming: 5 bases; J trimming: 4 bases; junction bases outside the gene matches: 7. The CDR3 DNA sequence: TGTGCCAGCAGCCACACTAGCGTACTCACCGGGGAGCTGTTTTTT. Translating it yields CASSHTSVLTGELFF.

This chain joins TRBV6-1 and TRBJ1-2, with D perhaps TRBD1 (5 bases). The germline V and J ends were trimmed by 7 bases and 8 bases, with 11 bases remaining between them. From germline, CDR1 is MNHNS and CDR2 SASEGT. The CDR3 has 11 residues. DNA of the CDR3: TGTGCCAGCACGTGGAGGGGCGGCTACACCTTC. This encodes CASTWRGGYTF.

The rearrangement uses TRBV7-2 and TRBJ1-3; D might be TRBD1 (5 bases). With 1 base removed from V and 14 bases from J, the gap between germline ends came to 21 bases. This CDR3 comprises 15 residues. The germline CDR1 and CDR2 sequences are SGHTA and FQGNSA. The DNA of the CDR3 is TGTGCCAGCAGCTTAGACGCAGGGCCCGCTGTGGGGTTATATTTT. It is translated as CASSLDAGPAVGLYF.

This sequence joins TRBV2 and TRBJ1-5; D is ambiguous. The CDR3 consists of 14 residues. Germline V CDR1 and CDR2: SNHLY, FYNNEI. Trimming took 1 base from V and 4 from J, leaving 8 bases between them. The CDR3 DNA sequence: TGTGCCAGCAGTGAAGATATAGTAAATCAGCCCCAGCATTTT. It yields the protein CASSEDIVNQPQHF. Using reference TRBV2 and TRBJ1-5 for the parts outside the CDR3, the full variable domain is EPEVTQTPSHQVTQMGQEVILRCVPISNHLYFYWYRQILGQKVEFLVSFYNNEISEKSEIFDDQFSVERPDGSNFTLKIRSTKLEDSAMYFCASSEDIVNQPQHFGDGTRLSIL.

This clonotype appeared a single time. The CDR3 loop is CASRLHGQYRYNEQFF. The CDR3 DNA is TGCGCCAGCAGGTTACACGGGCAATATCGCTACAATGAGCAGTTCTTC. This sequence joins TRBV23-1 and TRBJ2-1, with D unclear. TRBV23-1 is an ORF for which the function is uncertain. The CDR3 contains 16 residues. V lost 6 bases to trimming and J lost 3 bases, with 18 bases between them.

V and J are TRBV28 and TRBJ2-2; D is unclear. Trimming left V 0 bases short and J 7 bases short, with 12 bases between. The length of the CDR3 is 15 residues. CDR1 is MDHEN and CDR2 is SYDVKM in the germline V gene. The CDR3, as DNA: TGTGCCAGCAGTTTATGGACACGAACGGTCGGGGAGCTGTTTTTT. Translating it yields CASSLWTRTVGELFF.

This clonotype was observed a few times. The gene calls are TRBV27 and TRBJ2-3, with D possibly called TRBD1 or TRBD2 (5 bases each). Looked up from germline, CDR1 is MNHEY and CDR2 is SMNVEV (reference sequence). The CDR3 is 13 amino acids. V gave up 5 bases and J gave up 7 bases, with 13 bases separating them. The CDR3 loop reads CASSTGRYNTQYF. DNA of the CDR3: TGTGCCAGCAGTACGGGACGGTACAATACGCAGTATTTT.

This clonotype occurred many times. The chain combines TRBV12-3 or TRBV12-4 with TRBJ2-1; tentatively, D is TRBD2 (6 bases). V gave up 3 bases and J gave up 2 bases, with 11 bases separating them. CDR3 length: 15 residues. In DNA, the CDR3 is TGTGCCAGCAGTTTCCGGGGGTCCCCCTACAATGAGCAGTTCTTC. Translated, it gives CASSFRGSPYNEQFF.

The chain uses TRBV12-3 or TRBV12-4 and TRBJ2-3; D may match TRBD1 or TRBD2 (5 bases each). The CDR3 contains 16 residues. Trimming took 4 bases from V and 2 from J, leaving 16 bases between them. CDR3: CASSSPAGGNTDTQYF. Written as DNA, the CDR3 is TGTGCCAGCAGTTCCCCCGCTGGGGGAAACACAGATACGCAGTATTTT.

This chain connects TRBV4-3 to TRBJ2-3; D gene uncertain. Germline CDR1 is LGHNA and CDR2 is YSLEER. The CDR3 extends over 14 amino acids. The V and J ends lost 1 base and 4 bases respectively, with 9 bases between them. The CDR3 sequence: CASSQVSSSDTQYF. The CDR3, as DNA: TGCGCCAGCAGCCAAGTGAGCTCTTCAGATACGCAGTATTTT.

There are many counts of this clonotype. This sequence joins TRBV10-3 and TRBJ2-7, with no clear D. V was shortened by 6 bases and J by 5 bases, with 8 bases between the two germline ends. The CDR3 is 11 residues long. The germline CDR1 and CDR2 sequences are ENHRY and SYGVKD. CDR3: CAISARHEQYF. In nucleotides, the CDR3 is TGTGCCATCAGCGCACGCCACGAGCAGTACTTC.

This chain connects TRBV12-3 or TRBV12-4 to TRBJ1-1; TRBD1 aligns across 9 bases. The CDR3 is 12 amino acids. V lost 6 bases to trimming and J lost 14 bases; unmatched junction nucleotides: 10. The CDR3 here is CASSPRGQGTFF. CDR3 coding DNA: TGTGCCAGCAGCCCCCGCGGACAGGGGACCTTCTTT.

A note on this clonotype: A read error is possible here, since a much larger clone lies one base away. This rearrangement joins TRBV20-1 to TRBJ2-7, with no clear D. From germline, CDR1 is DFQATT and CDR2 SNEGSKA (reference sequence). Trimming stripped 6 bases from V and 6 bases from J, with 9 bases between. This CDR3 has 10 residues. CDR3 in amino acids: CSAIQAEQYF. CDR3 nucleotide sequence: TGCAGTGCAATACAAGCCGAGCAGTACTTC.

CDR3: CATSQSTGAGETQYF. In nucleotides, the CDR3 is TGTGCCACCTCCCAATCAACGGGTGCAGGAGAGACCCAGTACTTC. The genes are TRBV3-1 and TRBJ2-5; D is ambiguous. Germline values: CDR1 LGHDT, CDR2 YNNKEL (reference sequence). CDR3 length: 15 amino acids. Trimming removed 10 bases from V and 4 bases from J, with 22 bases in between.

CDR3 amino acids: CASSRQQDTTDTQYF. As DNA, the CDR3 is TGTGCCAGCAGCCGACAACAAGACACCACAGATACGCAGTATTTT. J is TRBJ2-3 and V is TRBV28; no reliable D call. The CDR3 is 15 amino acids. The V gene lost 6 bases and the J gene lost 2 bases, with 15 bases spanning the gap. Germline CDR1 is MDHEN and CDR2 is SYDVKM.

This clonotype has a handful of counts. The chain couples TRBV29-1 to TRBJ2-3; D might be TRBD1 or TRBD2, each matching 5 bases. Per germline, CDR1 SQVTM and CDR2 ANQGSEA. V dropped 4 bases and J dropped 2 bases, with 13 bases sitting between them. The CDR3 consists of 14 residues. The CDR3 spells CSVGVGPHTDTQYF. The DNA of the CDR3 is TGCAGCGTTGGTGTGGGACCCCACACAGATACGCAGTATTTT.

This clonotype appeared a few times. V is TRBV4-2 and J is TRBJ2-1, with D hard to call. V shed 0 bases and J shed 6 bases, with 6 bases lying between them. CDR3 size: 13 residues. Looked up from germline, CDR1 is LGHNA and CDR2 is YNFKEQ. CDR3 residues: CASSQESVNEQFF. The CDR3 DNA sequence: TGTGCCAGCAGCCAAGAGTCGGTCAATGAGCAGTTCTTC.

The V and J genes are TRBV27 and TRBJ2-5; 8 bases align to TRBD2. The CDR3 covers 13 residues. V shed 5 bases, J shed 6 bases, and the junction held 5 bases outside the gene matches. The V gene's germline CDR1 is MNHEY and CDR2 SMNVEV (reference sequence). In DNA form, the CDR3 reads TGTGCCAGCAGTATCGGGACTAGGCAGACCCAGTACTTC. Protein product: CASSIGTRQTQYF.

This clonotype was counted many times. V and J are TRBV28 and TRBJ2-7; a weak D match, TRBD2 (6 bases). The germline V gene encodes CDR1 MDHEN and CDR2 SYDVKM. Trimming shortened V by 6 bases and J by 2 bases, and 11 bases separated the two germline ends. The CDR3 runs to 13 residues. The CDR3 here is CASRKTRTYEQYF. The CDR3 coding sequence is TGTGCCAGCAGGAAGACTAGAACCTACGAGCAGTACTTC.

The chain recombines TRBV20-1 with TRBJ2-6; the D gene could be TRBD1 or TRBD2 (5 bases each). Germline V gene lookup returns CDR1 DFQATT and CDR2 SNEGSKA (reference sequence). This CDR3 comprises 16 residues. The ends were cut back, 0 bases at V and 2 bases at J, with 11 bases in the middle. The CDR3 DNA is TGCAGTGCTAGAGATGTAATGGGGGCTGGGGCCAACGTCCTGACTTTC. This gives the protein CSARDVMGAGANVLTF.